The 8 T cell receptor beta chains below were found in one sample sequenced in a study of blood T cells in healthy people across ages. A second 7 to 11 cycle PCR used barcoded and J-beta primers. In TCRdb, the 5' RACE reads were re-called with MiXCR into one record per CDR3 protein. In the table there are over 600,000 distinct CDR3 sequences, 20% to 25% of which are singletons. Sequencing was performed on blood. Receptors originate from a man between 65 and 85 years old in good health.

The V call is TRBV7-2, the J call TRBJ1-4, with a possible D match to TRBD1 (5 bases). In germline, CDR1 is SGHTA, CDR2 FQGNSA. The ends were cut back, 1 base at V and 7 bases at J, with 13 bases in the middle. The CDR3 loop spans 15 amino acids. The CDR3 spells CASSLVAGPGEKLFF. The CDR3 coding sequence is TGTGCCAGCAGCTTAGTAGCGGGGCCCGGTGAAAAACTGTTTTTT.

The sample holds a few counts of this clonotype. The CDR3 coding sequence is TGCAGTGCCGGACAGATGAACACTGAAGCTTTCTTT. It yields the protein CSAGQMNTEAFF. The chain recombines TRBV20-1 with TRBJ1-1, with a tentative D call TRBD1 (6 bases). The CDR3 totals 12 residues. The V end was cut by 6 bases, the J end by 0 bases, with 8 bases between. Germline lookup yields CDR1 DFQATT and CDR2 SNEGSKA (reference sequence).

This clonotype was counted between two and nine times. The genes are TRBV28 and TRBJ2-3, with D perhaps TRBD1 or TRBD2 (5 bases each). The V gene's germline CDR1 is MDHEN and CDR2 SYDVKM. V lost 7 bases and J lost 5, with 19 bases in between. The CDR3 loop spans 15 amino acids. The CDR3 sequence: CASTGYRGQGDTQYF. As DNA, the CDR3 is TGTGCCAGCACCGGATATCGGGGTCAGGGAGATACGCAGTATTTT.

The gene calls are TRBV21-1 and TRBJ2-1; the DNA was not used to check the table's D call, TRBD2. TRBV21-1 is marked as a pseudogene. CDR3 length: 15 amino acids. The CDR3 nucleotides read TGTGCCAGCAGGCCACTAGCGGGAGTAAACAATGAGCAGTTCTTC. Protein: CASRPLAGVNNEQFF.

A few counts support this clonotype. The CDR3 loop reads CASSALAGGADTQYF. CDR3 DNA sequence: TGTGCCAGCAGCGCCCTAGCGGGAGGGGCAGATACGCAGTATTTT. This chain joins TRBV9 and TRBJ2-3, with 12 bases identical to TRBD2. The V segment lost 3 bases and the J segment 4 bases; nucleotides outside the gene matches: 3. This CDR3 is 15 amino acids long. The germline gives CDR1 SGDLS, CDR2 YYNGEE.

This clonotype was seen a few times. The rearrangement joins TRBV5-1 to TRBJ2-7; TRBD2 aligns across 9 bases. Trimming at V came to 0 bases and at J to 6 bases, leaving 7 bases not matched to a gene. CDR3 length equals 15 residues. CDR1 and CDR2 (germline): SGHRS, YFSETQ. The chain's CDR3 is CASSLALGGRVEQYF. The CDR3 region has the DNA TGCGCCAGCAGCTTGGCTTTGGGCGGGAGGGTCGAGCAGTACTTC. The whole variable domain, remainder taken from reference TRBV5-1 and TRBJ2-7, is KAGVTQTPRYLIKTRGQQVTLSCSPISGHRSVSWYQQTPGQGLQFLFEYFSETQRNKGNFPGRFSGRQFSNSRSEMNVSTLELGDSALYLCASSLALGGRVEQYFGPGTRLTVT.

V gene TRBV27 combines with J gene TRBJ2-1, with 9 bases matching TRBD2. The length of the CDR3 is 15 residues. Unmatched junction bases numbered 6, after V lost 6 bases and J lost 3 bases. Germline V gene data show CDR1 as MNHEY and CDR2 as SMNVEV (reference sequence). DNA of the CDR3: TGTGCCAGCAGACCTATTAGCGGGAGCTACAATGAGCAGTTCTTC. Encoded protein: CASRPISGSYNEQFF.

The chain is built from TRBV28 and TRBJ1-6; 7 nucleotides agree with TRBD1. Germline-derived CDR1 and CDR2 are MDHEN and SYDVKM. The CDR3 runs to 14 residues. V shed 7 bases, J shed 6 bases, and the junction held 6 bases outside the gene matches. CDR3 bases: TGTGCCAGCAAATTGGGACAGCCTAATTCACCCCTCCACTTT. This gives the protein CASKLGQPNSPLHF.